A selection of T cell receptor beta chains follows, all from one sample in a study of beta chain features in type 1 diabetes. The table came from immunoSEQ multiplex PCR; TCRdb's copy has only in-frame clones and leaves some out. The sample has under 90,000 clones; 30% to 40% are singletons. The sequenced material came from stem cell memory CD4+ T cells from blood. Every receptor here comes from a woman in her late teens or twenties in good health. Each CDR3 is given with its conserved first and last residue. D genes are given only for firm matches. Clone size is not always given. Where it is, it says once, few, many or a class for expanded clones.

clone size	V gene	J gene	D gene	CDR3 DNA	CDR3 protein
NA	TRBV9	TRBJ2-1	TRBD2	TGTGCCAGCAGCGGAGTTAGCGGGAGTAGTGAGCAGTTCTTC	CASSGVSGSSEQFF
once	TRBV5-4	TRBJ1-2	NA	TGTGCCAGCAGCTCCCCTGCGAGGGAAAATGGCTACACCTTC	CASSSPARENGYTF
few	TRBV5-1	TRBJ1-3	TRBD1	TGCGCCAGCAGCTCCGGGACAGGGCCCTTGAACTCTGGAAACACCATATATTTT	CASSSGTGPLNSGNTIYF
few	TRBV4-3	TRBJ1-2	NA	TGCGCCAGCAGCCAAGAAATTAACAGGGTGAGAGGTGGCTACACCTTC	CASSQEINRVRGGYTF
few	TRBV10-3	TRBJ2-2	NA	TGTGCCATCAGTGGGACAGTCACCGGGGAGCTGTTTTTT	CAISGTVTGELFF
NA	TRBV19	TRBJ1-1	NA	TGTGCCAGTAGTATAGGACAGTACACTGAAGCTTTCTTT	CASSIGQYTEAFF
NA	TRBV30	TRBJ2-7	NA	TGTGCCTGGGGCCGGTTAGCGGTCTACGAGCAGTACTTC	CAWGRLAVYEQYF
NA	TRBV11-3	TRBJ2-2	TRBD1	TGTGCCAGCAGCAACATACTGGGACAGGGACGCACCGGGGAGCTGTTTTTT	CASSNILGQGRTGELFF
few	TRBV5-1	TRBJ1-1	TRBD1	TGCGCCAGCAGCCCGGGACAGGGACCTGCTGAAGCTTTCTTT	CASSPGQGPAEAFF
few	TRBV7-9	TRBJ2-3	NA	TGTGCCAGCAGCCCACGGATTAGGGGGGGACGCACAGATACGCAGTATTTT	CASSPRIRGGRTDTQYF
NA	TRBV9	TRBJ2-4	TRBD1	TGTGCCAGCAGCGGTCGACAGGGGGCCAAAAACATTCAGTACTTC	CASSGRQGAKNIQYF
once	TRBV11-3	TRBJ2-5	NA	TGTGCCAGCAGCACCGGGGAGACCCAGTACTTC	CASSTGETQYF
NA	TRBV7-2	TRBJ2-1	TRBD2	TGTGCCAGCAGCTTATCGCTAGCGGGGAGGAATGAGCAGTTCTTC	CASSLSLAGRNEQFF
NA	TRBV10-3	TRBJ1-2	TRBD1	TGTGCCACGGACAGGGGGGAGGGAGGCTACACCTTC	CATDRGEGGYTF
NA	TRBV7-2	TRBJ2-2	NA	TGTGCCAGCAGCTTAAGCTTGCTCACCGGGGAGCTGTTTTTT	CASSLSLLTGELFF
NA	TRBV18	TRBJ1-4	NA	TGTGCCAGCGCTCGGGGGGAGAATGAAAAACTGTTTTTT	CASARGENEKLFF